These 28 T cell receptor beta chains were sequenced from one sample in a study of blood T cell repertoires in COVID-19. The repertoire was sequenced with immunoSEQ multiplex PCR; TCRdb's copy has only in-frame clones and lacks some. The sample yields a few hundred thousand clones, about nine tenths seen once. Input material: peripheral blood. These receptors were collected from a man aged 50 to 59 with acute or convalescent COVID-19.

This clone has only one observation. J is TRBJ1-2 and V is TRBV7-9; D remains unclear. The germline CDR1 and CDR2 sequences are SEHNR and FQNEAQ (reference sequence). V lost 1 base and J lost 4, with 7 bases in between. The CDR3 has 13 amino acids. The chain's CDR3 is CASSLVMSYGYTF. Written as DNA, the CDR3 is TGTGCCAGCAGCTTAGTCATGAGCTATGGCTACACCTTC.

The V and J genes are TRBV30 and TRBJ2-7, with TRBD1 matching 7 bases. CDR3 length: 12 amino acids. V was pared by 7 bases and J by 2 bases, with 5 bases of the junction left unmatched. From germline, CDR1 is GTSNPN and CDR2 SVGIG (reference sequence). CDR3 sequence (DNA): TGTGCCTTGCGTAGGGGGCCCTACGAGCAGTACTTC. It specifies CALRRGPYEQYF.

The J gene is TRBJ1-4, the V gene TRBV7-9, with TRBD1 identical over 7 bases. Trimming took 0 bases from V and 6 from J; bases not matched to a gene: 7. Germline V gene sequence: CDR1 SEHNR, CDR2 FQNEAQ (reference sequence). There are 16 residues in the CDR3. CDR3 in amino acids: CASSLAGTGVYEKLFF. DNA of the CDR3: TGTGCCAGCAGCTTAGCGGGAACAGGGGTTTATGAAAAACTGTTTTTT. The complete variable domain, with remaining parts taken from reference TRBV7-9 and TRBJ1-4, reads DTGVSQNPRHKITKRGQNVTFRCDPISEHNRLYWYRQTLGQGPEFLTYFQNEAQLEKSRLLSDRFSAERPKGSFSTLEIQRTEQGDSAMYLCASSLAGTGVYEKLFFGSGTQLSVL.

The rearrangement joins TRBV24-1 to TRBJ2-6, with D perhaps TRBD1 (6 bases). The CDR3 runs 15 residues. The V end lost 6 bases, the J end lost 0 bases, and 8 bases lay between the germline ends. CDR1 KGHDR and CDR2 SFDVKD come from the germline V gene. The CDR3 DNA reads TGTGCCACCAGTCCAGGGGCCTCTGGGGCCAACGTCCTGACTTTC. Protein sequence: CATSPGASGANVLTF.

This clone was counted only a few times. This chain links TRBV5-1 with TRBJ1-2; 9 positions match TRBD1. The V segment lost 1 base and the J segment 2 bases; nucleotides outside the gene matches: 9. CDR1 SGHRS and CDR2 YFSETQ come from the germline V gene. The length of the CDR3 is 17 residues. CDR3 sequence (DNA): TGCGCCAGCAGCTTGCCGGGACAGGGCAAAAGAAACTATGGCTACACCTTC. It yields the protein CASSLPGQGKRNYGYTF.

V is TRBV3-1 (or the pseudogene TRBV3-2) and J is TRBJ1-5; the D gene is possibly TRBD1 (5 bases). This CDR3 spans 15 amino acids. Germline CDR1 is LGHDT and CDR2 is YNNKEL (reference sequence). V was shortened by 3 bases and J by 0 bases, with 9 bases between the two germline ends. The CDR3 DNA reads TGTGCCAGCAGCCAGGACACTTATAGCAATCAGCCCCAGCATTTT. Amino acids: CASSQDTYSNQPQHF.

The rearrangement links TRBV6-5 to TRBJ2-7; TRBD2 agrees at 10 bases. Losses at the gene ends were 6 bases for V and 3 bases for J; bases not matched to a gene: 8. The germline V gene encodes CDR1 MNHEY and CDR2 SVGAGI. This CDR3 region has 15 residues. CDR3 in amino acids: CASSSSSGGDYEQYF. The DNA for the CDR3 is TGTGCCAGCAGCTCCTCTAGCGGGGGAGACTACGAGCAGTACTTC.

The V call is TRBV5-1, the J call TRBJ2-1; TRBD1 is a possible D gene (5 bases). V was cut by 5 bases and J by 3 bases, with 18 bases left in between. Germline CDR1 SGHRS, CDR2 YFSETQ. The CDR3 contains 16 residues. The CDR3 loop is CASRLSSRQYYNEQFF. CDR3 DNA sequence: TGCGCCAGCAGGTTGTCGTCGAGACAGTACTACAATGAGCAGTTCTTC.

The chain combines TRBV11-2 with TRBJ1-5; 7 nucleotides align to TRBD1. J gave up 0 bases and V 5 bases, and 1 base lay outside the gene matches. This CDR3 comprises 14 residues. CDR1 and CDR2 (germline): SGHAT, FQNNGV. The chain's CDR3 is CASSRDSSNQPQHF. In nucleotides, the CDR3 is TGTGCCAGCAGCCGGGACAGTAGCAATCAGCCCCAGCATTTT.

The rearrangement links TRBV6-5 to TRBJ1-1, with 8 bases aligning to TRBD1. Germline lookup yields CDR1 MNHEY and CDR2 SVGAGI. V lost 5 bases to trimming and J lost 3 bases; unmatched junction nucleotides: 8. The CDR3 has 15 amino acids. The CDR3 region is CASSRTGLSDTEAFF. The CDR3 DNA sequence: TGTGCCAGCAGTCGGACAGGGCTTTCGGACACTGAAGCTTTCTTT.

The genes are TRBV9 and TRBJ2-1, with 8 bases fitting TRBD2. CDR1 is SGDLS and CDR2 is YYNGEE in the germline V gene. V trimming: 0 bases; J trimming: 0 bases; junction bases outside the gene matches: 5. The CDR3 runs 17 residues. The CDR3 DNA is TGTGCCAGCAGCGTAGGGGAGCGGGGGAGCTCCTACAATGAGCAGTTCTTC. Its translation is CASSVGERGSSYNEQFF.

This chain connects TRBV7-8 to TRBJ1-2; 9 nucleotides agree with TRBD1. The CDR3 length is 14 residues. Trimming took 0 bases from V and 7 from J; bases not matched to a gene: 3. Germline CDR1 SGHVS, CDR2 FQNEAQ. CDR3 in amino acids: CASSLAAQGAGYTF. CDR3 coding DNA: TGTGCCAGCAGCTTAGCCGCACAGGGGGCTGGCTACACCTTC.

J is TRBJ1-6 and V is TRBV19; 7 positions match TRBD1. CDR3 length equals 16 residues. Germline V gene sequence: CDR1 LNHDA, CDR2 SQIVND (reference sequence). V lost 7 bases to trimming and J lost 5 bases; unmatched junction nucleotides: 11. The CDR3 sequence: CASIFSGQGDNSPLHF. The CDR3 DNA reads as TGTGCCAGTATCTTCTCGGGGCAGGGGGATAATTCACCCCTCCACTTT.

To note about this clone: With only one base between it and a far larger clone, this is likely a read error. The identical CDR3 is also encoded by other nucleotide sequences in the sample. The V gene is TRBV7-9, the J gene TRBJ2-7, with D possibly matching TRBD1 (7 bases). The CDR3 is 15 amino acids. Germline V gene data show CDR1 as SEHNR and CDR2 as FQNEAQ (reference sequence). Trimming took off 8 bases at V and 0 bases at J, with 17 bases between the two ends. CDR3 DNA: TGTGCCAGCTGTGGAGGGGGCCGAGACTCCTACGAGCAGTACTTC. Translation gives CASCGGGRDSYEQYF.

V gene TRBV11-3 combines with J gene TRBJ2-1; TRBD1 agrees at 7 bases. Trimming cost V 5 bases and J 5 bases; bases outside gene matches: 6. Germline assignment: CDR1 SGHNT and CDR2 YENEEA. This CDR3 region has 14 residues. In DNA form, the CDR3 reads TGTGCCAGCAGCGCCCGGGACAGCCACAATGAGCAGTTCTTC. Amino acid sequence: CASSARDSHNEQFF.

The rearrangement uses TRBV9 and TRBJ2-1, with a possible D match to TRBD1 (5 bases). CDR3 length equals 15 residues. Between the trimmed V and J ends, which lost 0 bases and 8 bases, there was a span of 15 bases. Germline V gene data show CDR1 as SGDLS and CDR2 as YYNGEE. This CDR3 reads CASSVAQGGRHEQFF. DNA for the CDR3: TGTGCCAGCAGCGTAGCTCAGGGCGGCCGGCATGAGCAGTTCTTC.

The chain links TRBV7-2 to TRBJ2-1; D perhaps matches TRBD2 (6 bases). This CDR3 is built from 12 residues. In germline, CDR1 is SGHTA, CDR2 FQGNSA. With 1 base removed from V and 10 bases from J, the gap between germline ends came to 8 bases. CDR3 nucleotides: TGTGCCAGCAGCTTAGTGCTAGCGGAGCAGTTCTTC. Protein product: CASSLVLAEQFF.

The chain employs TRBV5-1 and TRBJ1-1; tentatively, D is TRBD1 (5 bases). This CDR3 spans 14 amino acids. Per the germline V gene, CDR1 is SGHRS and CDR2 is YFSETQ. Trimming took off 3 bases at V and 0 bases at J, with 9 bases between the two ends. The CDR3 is CASSSGTLNTEAFF. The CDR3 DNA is TGCGCCAGCAGCTCTGGGACTTTGAACACTGAAGCTTTCTTT.

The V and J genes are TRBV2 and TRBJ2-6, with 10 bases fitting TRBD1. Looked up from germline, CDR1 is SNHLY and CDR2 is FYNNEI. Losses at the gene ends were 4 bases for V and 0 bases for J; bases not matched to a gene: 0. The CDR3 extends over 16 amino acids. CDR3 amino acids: CASSGTGGSGANVLTF. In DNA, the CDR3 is TGTGCCAGCAGTGGGACAGGGGGCTCTGGGGCCAACGTCCTGACTTTC.

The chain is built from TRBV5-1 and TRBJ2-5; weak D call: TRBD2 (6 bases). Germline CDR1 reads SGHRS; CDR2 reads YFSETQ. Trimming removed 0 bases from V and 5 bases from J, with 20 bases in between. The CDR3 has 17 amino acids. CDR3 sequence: CASSLADTSSRLETQYF. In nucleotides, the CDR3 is TGCGCCAGCAGCTTGGCGGATACTAGCTCCAGGTTGGAGACCCAGTACTTC.

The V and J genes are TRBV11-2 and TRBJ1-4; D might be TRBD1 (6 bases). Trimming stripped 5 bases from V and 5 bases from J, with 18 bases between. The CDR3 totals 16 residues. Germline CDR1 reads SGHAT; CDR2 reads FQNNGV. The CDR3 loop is CASSPSGQLLNEKLFF. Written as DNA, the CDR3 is TGTGCCAGCAGCCCGAGCGGACAGTTACTGAATGAAAAACTGTTTTTT.

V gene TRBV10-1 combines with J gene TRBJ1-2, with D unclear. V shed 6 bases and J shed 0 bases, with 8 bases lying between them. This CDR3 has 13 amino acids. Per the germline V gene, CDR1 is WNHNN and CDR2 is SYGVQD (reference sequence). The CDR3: CASSRTPNYGYTF. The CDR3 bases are TGCGCCAGCAGCCGGACTCCTAACTATGGCTACACCTTC.

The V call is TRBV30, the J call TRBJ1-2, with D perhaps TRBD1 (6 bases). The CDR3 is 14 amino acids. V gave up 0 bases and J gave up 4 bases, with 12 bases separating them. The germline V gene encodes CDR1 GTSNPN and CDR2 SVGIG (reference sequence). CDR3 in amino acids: CAWSVSGTPYGYTF. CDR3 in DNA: TGTGCCTGGAGTGTATCGGGGACACCCTATGGCTACACCTTC.

CDR3 protein: CSASRTGANYGYTF. The CDR3 DNA follows: TGCAGTGCTAGTCGGACAGGAGCTAACTATGGCTACACCTTC. The chain is built from TRBV20-1 and TRBJ1-2; 7 nucleotides match TRBD1. This CDR3 is built from 14 residues. The germline V gene encodes CDR1 DFQATT and CDR2 SNEGSKA (reference sequence). V was clipped by 3 bases and J by 0 bases; unmatched bases: 4.

The CDR3 region is CASSSTGNSNQPQHF. The CDR3 DNA sequence: TGCGCCAGCAGCTCGACAGGGAATAGCAATCAGCCCCAGCATTTT. The V call is TRBV5-1, the J call TRBJ1-5; 7 nucleotides align to TRBD1. The CDR3 covers 15 residues. Trimming took 3 bases from V and 0 from J; bases not matched to a gene: 3. The germline V gene encodes CDR1 SGHRS and CDR2 YFSETQ. The variable domain in full, completed from reference TRBV5-1 and TRBJ1-5, reads KAGVTQTPRYLIKTRGQQVTLSCSPISGHRSVSWYQQTPGQGLQFLFEYFSETQRNKGNFPGRFSGRQFSNSRSEMNVSTLELGDSALYLCASSSTGNSNQPQHFGDGTRLSIL.

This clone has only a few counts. The CDR3 sequence is CASSETGGGNQPQHF. As DNA, the CDR3 is TGCGCCAGCAGTGAAACAGGGGGAGGCAATCAGCCCCAGCATTTT. The chain has TRBV10-2 and TRBJ1-5, with 8 bases fitting TRBD1. V was pared by 3 bases and J by 2 bases, with 3 bases of the junction left unmatched. The CDR3 is 15 amino acids. CDR1 is WSHSY, CDR2 SAAADI, per germline.

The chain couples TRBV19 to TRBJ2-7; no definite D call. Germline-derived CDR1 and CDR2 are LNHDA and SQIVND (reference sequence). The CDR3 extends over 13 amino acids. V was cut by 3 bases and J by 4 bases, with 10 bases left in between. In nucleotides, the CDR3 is TGTGCCAGTAGTATTCAGGAATCTTACGAGCAGTACTTC. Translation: CASSIQESYEQYF.

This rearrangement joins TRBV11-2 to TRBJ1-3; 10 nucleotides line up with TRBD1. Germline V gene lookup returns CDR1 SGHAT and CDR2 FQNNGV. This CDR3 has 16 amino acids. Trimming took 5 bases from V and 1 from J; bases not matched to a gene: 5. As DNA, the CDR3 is TGTGCCAGCAGCGCTCGACAGGGGGCTTCTGGAAACACCATATATTTT. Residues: CASSARQGASGNTIYF.